This T cell receptor beta chain was captured by sequencing in a study of identical twins. TCRdb analysed the 5' RACE reads with MiXCR anew, one entry per CDR3 protein. Among a few hundred thousand distinct CDR3 sequences listed, 8.5% to 10% were seen once. Sequencing was carried out using naive T cells sorted from blood. The TCR originated in a woman aged 45-60 years in good health.

The CDR3 here is CATSRGTGHNEQFF. The CDR3 nucleotides read TGTGCCACCAGCAGAGGGACAGGGCACAATGAGCAGTTCTTC. The V call is TRBV15, the J call TRBJ2-1; 8 bases line up with TRBD1. This CDR3 has 14 amino acids. Germline V gives CDR1 LNHNV, CDR2 YYDKDF (reference sequence). V shed 1 base and J 5 bases; nucleotides not matched to a gene: 1.